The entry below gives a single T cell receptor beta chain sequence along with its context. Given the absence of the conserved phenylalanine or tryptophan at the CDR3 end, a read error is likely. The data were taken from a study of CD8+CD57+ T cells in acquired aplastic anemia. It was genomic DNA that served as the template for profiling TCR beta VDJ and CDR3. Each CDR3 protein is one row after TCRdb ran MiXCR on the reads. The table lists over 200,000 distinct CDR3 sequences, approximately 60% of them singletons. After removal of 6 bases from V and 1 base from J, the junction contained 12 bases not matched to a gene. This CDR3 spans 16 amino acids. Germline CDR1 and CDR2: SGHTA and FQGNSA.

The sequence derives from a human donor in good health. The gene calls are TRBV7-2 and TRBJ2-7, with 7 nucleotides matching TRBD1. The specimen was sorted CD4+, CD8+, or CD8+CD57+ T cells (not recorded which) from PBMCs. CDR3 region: CASSYWDDRASYEQYS. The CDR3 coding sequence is TGTGCCAGCAGTTACTGGGACGACAGGGCTTCCTACGAGCAGTACTCC.